A single sample gave rise to the 30 T cell receptor beta chains below, sequenced in a study of regulatory and conventional T cells in RAG deficiency. Sequenced by immunoSEQ multiplex PCR; TCRdb stores in-frame clones only, minus some. The sample yields about 24,000 clones, almost 96% seen once. Conventional CD4+ T cells were sorted from blood as CD25-low CD127-high cells. This sample was also put to use in a study of regulatory T cells. As that study records: The primer mix had 52 TRBV and 13 TRBJ primers.

Sequencing was done on a sample of CD25- CD4+ T cells sorted from blood. These receptors were obtained from a human donor in good health.

The genes are TRBV6-1 and TRBJ1-1; TRBD1 aligns across 8 bases. With 4 bases clipped from V and 8 bases from J, the junction kept 3 bases outside the gene matches. Germline assignment: CDR1 MNHNS and CDR2 SASEGT. This CDR3 is 12 amino acids long. CDR3 DNA sequence: TGTGCCAGCAGTGGACAGGGGAGGGAAGCTTTCTTT. Translated, it gives CASSGQGREAFF.

The gene calls are TRBV6-5 and TRBJ1-2; 7 bases are shared with TRBD1. V lost 5 bases, J lost 6 bases, and 12 bases stayed unmatched. The CDR3 has 15 residues. The germline V gene has CDR1 MNHEY and CDR2 SVGAGI. CDR3 in amino acids: CASSPLKGARDGYTF. CDR3 sequence (DNA): TGTGCCAGCAGTCCTCTAAAGGGGGCTCGTGATGGCTACACCTTC.

The J gene is TRBJ1-2, the V gene TRBV10-3; D might be TRBD1 (5 bases). Germline values: CDR1 ENHRY, CDR2 SYGVKD. CDR3 length: 14 amino acids. V was shortened by 4 bases and J by 2 bases, with 11 bases between the two germline ends. The CDR3 DNA sequence: TGTGCCATCAGTGGCCGGGGGGGGAACTATGGCTACACCTTC. This sequence encodes CAISGRGGNYGYTF.

The J gene is TRBJ2-3, the V gene TRBV11-2; 10 bases align to TRBD2. V lost 5 bases, J lost 3 bases, and 17 bases stayed unmatched. This CDR3 has 19 amino acids. In germline, CDR1 is SGHAT, CDR2 FQNNGV. The CDR3 loop is CASSTRSVIAGGMTDTQYF. CDR3 in DNA: TGTGCCAGCAGCACCCGTTCCGTTATAGCGGGGGGCATGACAGATACGCAGTATTTT.

The chain has TRBV27 and TRBJ1-1; D may be TRBD1 (6 bases). The CDR3 runs to 14 residues. Deletions cut 8 bases from V and 2 bases from J, with 15 bases between. The germline CDR1 and CDR2 sequences are MNHEY and SMNVEV (reference sequence). CDR3 sequence: CASGSGGSNTEAFF. CDR3 nucleotide sequence: TGTGCCAGCGGATCTGGGGGCAGTAACACTGAAGCTTTCTTT.

The V and J genes are TRBV5-1 and TRBJ2-1, with 15 bases fitting TRBD2. The germline CDR1 and CDR2 sequences are SGHRS and YFSETQ. This CDR3 is built from 16 residues. J gave up 9 bases and V 3 bases, and 7 bases lay outside the gene matches. This CDR3 is CASSSGTSGGYPEQFF. The CDR3 coding sequence is TGCGCCAGCAGCTCCGGGACTAGCGGGGGGTATCCTGAGCAGTTCTTC.

This clone was seen a few times. This chain joins TRBV10-3 and TRBJ1-2; D possibly corresponds to TRBD1 (6 bases). V dropped 4 bases and J dropped 1 base, with 22 bases sitting between them. The CDR3 length is 18 residues. The germline V gene has CDR1 ENHRY and CDR2 SYGVKD. The CDR3 DNA sequence: TGTGCCATCAGTGGGGGCGCGGAAACCGGGACAAGTAACTATGGCTACACCTTC. Its protein product is CAISGGAETGTSNYGYTF.

This chain joins TRBV7-3 and TRBJ1-6; D not certain. Trimming pared 2 bases from V and 9 bases from J, leaving 11 bases between. Per germline, CDR1 SGHTA and CDR2 FQGTGA. This CDR3 has 14 residues. CDR3 nucleotide sequence: TGTGCCAGCAGCTTAGGAGGGCCGGGTTCACCCCTCCACTTT. The encoded protein is CASSLGGPGSPLHF.

The V and J genes are TRBV30 and TRBJ1-4; D is possibly TRBD1 (5 bases). Trimming took off 0 bases at V and 3 bases at J, with 8 bases between the two ends. Germline values: CDR1 GTSNPN, CDR2 SVGIG (reference sequence). The CDR3 covers 14 residues. The CDR3 nucleotides read TGTGCCTGGAGTGTTCAGGGCCCTAATGAAAAACTGTTTTTT. Protein product: CAWSVQGPNEKLFF.

The V and J genes are TRBV7-9 and TRBJ1-5, with D possibly being TRBD1 (5 bases). The CDR3 spans 14 residues. Trimming removed 3 bases from V and 4 bases from J, with 10 bases in between. Germline V gene data show CDR1 as SEHNR and CDR2 as FQNEAQ (reference sequence). Here the CDR3 DNA reads TGTGCCAGCAGCTTCCAGGGCAGGAATCAGCCCCAGCATTTT. Translated, it gives CASSFQGRNQPQHF.

The rearrangement uses TRBV6-1 and TRBJ1-2; D call uncertain. Germline V gives CDR1 MNHNS, CDR2 SASEGT. This CDR3 contains 12 residues. V was trimmed by 6 bases and J by 4 bases, leaving 9 bases between them. The CDR3 reads CASRLRLYGYTF. For the CDR3, the DNA is TGTGCCAGCAGACTACGACTCTATGGCTACACCTTC.

The chain uses TRBV7-9 and TRBJ2-1, with a weak D call TRBD2 (6 bases). Trimming stripped 5 bases from V and 4 bases from J, with 9 bases between. This CDR3 has 13 amino acids. CDR1 is SEHNR, CDR2 FQNEAQ, per germline (reference sequence). The DNA for the CDR3 is TGTGCCAGCAGCCAACGGGGGTACAATGAGCAGTTCTTC. Translating gives CASSQRGYNEQFF.

Comment on this clone: Sequence at one end of the junction differs from germline and may be a read error. Other DNA sequences in this sample translate to the same CDR3. The chain has TRBV6-6 and TRBJ2-5, with 7 nucleotides matching TRBD1. The germline gives CDR1 MNHNY, CDR2 SVGAGI (reference sequence). This CDR3 region has 14 residues. The CDR3 sequence: CASSPDRREETQYF. The DNA for the CDR3 is TGTGCCAGCAGTCCGGACAGGAGAGAAGAGACCCAATACTTC.

V usage is TRBV12-5 and J usage is TRBJ1-4; the match to TRBD1 covers 7 bases. CDR1 and CDR2 (germline): LGHNT, FRNRAP. V trimming: 7 bases; J trimming: 7 bases; junction bases outside the gene matches: 24. The CDR3 spans 19 residues. This CDR3 is CASATAPKGMTGMGEKLFF. The CDR3 coding sequence is TGTGCTAGTGCCACGGCACCAAAGGGGATGACAGGGATGGGTGAAAAACTGTTTTTT.

This chain joins TRBV5-1 and TRBJ2-1; 10 nucleotides match TRBD1. In germline, CDR1 is SGHRS, CDR2 YFSETQ. Losses at the gene ends were 3 bases for V and 2 bases for J; bases not matched to a gene: 5. The CDR3 runs 16 residues. As DNA, the CDR3 is TGCGCCAGCAGCTCGCGACAGGGGGCGGCCTACAATGAGCAGTTCTTC. Translation gives CASSSRQGAAYNEQFF.

This rearrangement joins TRBV27 to TRBJ2-5; 12 positions agree with TRBD2. The CDR3 runs to 16 residues. V lost 3 bases to trimming and J lost 2 bases; unmatched junction nucleotides: 4. CDR1 is MNHEY and CDR2 is SMNVEV in the germline V gene (reference sequence). CDR3 loop: CASSFSSGGAQETQYF. The CDR3 nucleotides read TGTGCCAGCAGTTTTTCTAGCGGGGGGGCTCAAGAGACCCAGTACTTC.

The CDR3 coding sequence is TGTGCCAGCAGCTTCGCTGGACAGGGTACCTACGAGCAGTACTTC. Protein sequence: CASSFAGQGTYEQYF. The chain has TRBV27 and TRBJ2-7; the match to TRBD1 covers 8 bases. The CDR3 length is 15 residues. V shed 6 bases, J shed 2 bases, and the junction held 9 bases outside the gene matches. CDR1 and CDR2 from the germline V gene are MNHEY and SMNVEV (reference sequence).

The chain uses TRBV30 and TRBJ1-1; D ambiguous. The length of the CDR3 is 12 residues. V was pared by 3 bases and J by 5 bases, with 10 bases between. The V gene's germline CDR1 is GTSNPN and CDR2 SVGIG (reference sequence). The CDR3 DNA reads as TGTGCCTGGAGCCTTCCCTTGACTGAAGCTTTCTTT. Translated, it gives CAWSLPLTEAFF.

This sequence joins TRBV19 and TRBJ2-7; a weak D match, TRBD2 (6 bases). There are 15 residues in the CDR3. Germline CDR1 and CDR2: LNHDA and SQIVND (reference sequence). The V gene lost 2 bases and the J gene lost 2 bases, with 13 bases spanning the gap. The CDR3 sequence is CASSIRRDQPYEQYF. The DNA for the CDR3 is TGTGCCAGTAGTATACGGCGGGACCAACCCTACGAGCAGTACTTC.

The chain recombines TRBV5-1 with TRBJ2-3, with D maybe TRBD2 (6 bases). Trimming cost V 3 bases and J 2 bases, with 19 bases left between them. The CDR3 length is 17 residues. CDR1 and CDR2 from the germline V gene are SGHRS and YFSETQ. CDR3 nucleotide sequence: TGCGCCAGCAGCTCTATAAGACTAGACCCCTTCACAGATACGCAGTATTTT. The encoded protein is CASSSIRLDPFTDTQYF.

This rearrangement joins TRBV7-2 to TRBJ2-3, with unresolved D. V dropped 5 bases and J dropped 0 bases, with 12 bases sitting between them. This CDR3 region has 15 residues. Germline loops: CDR1 SGHTA, CDR2 FQGNSA. Here the CDR3 DNA reads TGTGCCAGCAGCGCCGCCTACGGGAGCACAGATACGCAGTATTTT. Translated: CASSAAYGSTDTQYF.

The chain links TRBV27 to TRBJ1-1, with D tentatively TRBD1 (5 bases). V lost 5 bases, J lost 0 bases, and 7 bases lay in between. The germline gives CDR1 MNHEY, CDR2 SMNVEV (reference sequence). The CDR3 runs to 13 residues. The CDR3 sequence is CASSRGLNTEAFF. CDR3 DNA sequence: TGTGCCAGCAGTAGGGGTTTGAACACTGAAGCTTTCTTT.

The chain joins TRBV25-1 to TRBJ2-5, with a possible D match to TRBD1 (6 bases). Germline-derived CDR1 and CDR2 are MGHDK and SYGVNS. Trimming shortened V by 6 bases and J by 5 bases, and 13 bases separated the two germline ends. The CDR3 runs 13 residues. The CDR3 sequence: CASRGRGWETQYF. CDR3 sequence (DNA): TGTGCCAGCAGGGGCAGGGGATGGGAGACCCAGTACTTC. Filled out from reference TRBV25-1 and TRBJ2-5, the complete variable domain reads EADIYQTPRYLVIGTGKKITLECSQTMGHDKMYWYQQDPGMELHLIHYSYGVNSTEKGDLSSESTVSRIRTEHFPLTLESARPSHTSQYLCASRGRGWETQYFGPGTRLLVL.

This clone was observed a single time. The chain combines TRBV5-1 with TRBJ2-2; D remains unclear. The CDR3 is 12 amino acids. Germline CDR1 and CDR2: SGHRS and YFSETQ. The V end lost 0 bases, the J end lost 8 bases, and 5 bases lay between the germline ends. CDR3 nucleotide sequence: TGCGCCAGCAGCTTGGGCGGTGGGGAGCTGTTTTTT. Protein product: CASSLGGGELFF.

The chain recombines TRBV7-8 with TRBJ1-2; 7 bases agree with TRBD1. Looked up from germline, CDR1 is SGHVS and CDR2 is FQNEAQ. Trimming took 1 base from V and 5 from J; bases not matched to a gene: 13. The CDR3 has 17 residues. For the CDR3, the DNA is TGTGCCAGCAGCTTAGAGGCCGCACAGGGGACGGTGTATGGCTACACCTTC. It codes for CASSLEAAQGTVYGYTF.

A remark on this clone: The sample carries other DNA sequences with the same CDR3. V is TRBV7-2 and J is TRBJ1-1; D possibly corresponds to TRBD1 (5 bases). V lost 1 base and J lost 6, with 12 bases in between. This CDR3 is 14 amino acids long. From germline, CDR1 is SGHTA and CDR2 FQGNSA. The DNA for the CDR3 is TGTGCCAGCAGCTTAGGTTTCGGGGGGGCTGAAGCTTTCTTT. It yields the protein CASSLGFGGAEAFF.

This sequence joins TRBV5-4 and TRBJ2-2; 7 positions match TRBD2. The junction had 5 bases not matched to a gene; V was cut back by 0 bases and J by 3 bases. Germline V gene data show CDR1 as SGHNT and CDR2 as YYREEE (reference sequence). CDR3 length equals 16 residues. The CDR3 bases are TGTGCCAGCAGCTTGGCCCGGACTAGTTACACCGGGGAGCTGTTTTTT. This encodes CASSLARTSYTGELFF.

This chain links TRBV28 with TRBJ1-3; possible D gene TRBD1, 5 bases. V lost 8 bases and J 4 bases, leaving 15 bases between the germline ends. Germline lookup yields CDR1 MDHEN and CDR2 SYDVKM. The CDR3 is made up of 14 amino acids. CDR3 residues: CASCSPGLGNTIYF. The CDR3 DNA is TGTGCCAGCTGTTCGCCAGGGTTGGGAAACACCATATATTTT.

The gene calls are TRBV5-1 and TRBJ1-1; 11 bases line up with TRBD1. J gave up 11 bases and V 3 bases, and 3 bases lay outside the gene matches. This CDR3 comprises 12 residues. Germline-derived CDR1 and CDR2 are SGHRS and YFSETQ. The CDR3 sequence is CASSWGQGEAFF. In DNA, the CDR3 is TGCGCCAGCAGCTGGGGACAGGGGGAGGCTTTCTTT.

This sequence joins TRBV15 and TRBJ1-6; possible D gene TRBD1, 6 bases. Trimming removed 1 base at V and 10 bases at J, with 26 bases between. Germline CDR1 is LNHNV and CDR2 is YYDKDF (reference sequence). The CDR3 runs to 19 residues. The DNA for the CDR3 is TGTGCCACCAGCAGAGGATATATCCCATCAACAGGGTCGGGCTCACCCCTCCACTTT. This codes for CATSRGYIPSTGSGSPLHF.